These T cell receptor beta chains were read from a single sample in a study of cytomegalovirus exposure and HLA in healthy donors. Clones were read by immunoSEQ multiplex PCR, and TCRdb kept only the in-frame ones, dropping some. The data contain approximately 97,000 clones, 55% to 80% of them seen just once; the ten biggest clones take up about 3.5%. Sequenced input: PBMCs. These receptor sequences come from a man in his forties or fifties in good health and CMV-seronegative. Each CDR3 is given with its conserved first and last residue. The D gene is left open where the match is weak. Only some rows state a clone size, as once, few, many or a class for expanded clones.

CDR3 length: 15
J gene: TRBJ2-5
V gene: TRBV5-6
D gene: -
clone size: -
CDR3 protein: CASSWSTGGQETQYF
CDR3 DNA: TGTGCCAGCAGCTGGTCTACTGGCGGGCAAGAGACCCAGTACTTC

CDR3 length: 15
J gene: TRBJ1-3
V gene: TRBV6-1
D gene: -
clone size: -
CDR3 protein: CASSGQGGFGNTIYF
CDR3 DNA: TGTGCCAGCAGTGGGCAGGGAGGGTTCGGAAACACCATATATTTT

CDR3 length: 15
J gene: TRBJ1-5
V gene: TRBV19
D gene: TRBD1
clone size: -
CDR3 protein: CASSIRQGLNQPQHF
CDR3 DNA: TGTGCCAGTAGTATAAGACAGGGCCTTAATCAGCCCCAGCATTTT

CDR3 length: 14
J gene: TRBJ2-5
V gene: TRBV9
D gene: -
clone size: -
CDR3 protein: CASSVAPIEETQYF
CDR3 DNA: TGTGCCAGCAGCGTAGCACCTATAGAAGAGACCCAGTACTTC

CDR3 length: 15
J gene: TRBJ1-6
V gene: TRBV6-4
D gene: TRBD1
clone size: -
CDR3 protein: CASSDGTGGNSPLHF
CDR3 DNA: TGTGCCAGCAGTGACGGGACAGGGGGTAATTCACCCCTCCACTTT

CDR3 length: 13
J gene: TRBJ1-1
V gene: TRBV6-6
D gene: -
clone size: -
CDR3 protein: CASREIGNTEAFF
CDR3 DNA: TGTGCCAGCAGAGAGATTGGGAACACTGAAGCTTTCTTT

CDR3 length: 16
J gene: TRBJ2-6
V gene: TRBV7-3
D gene: -
clone size: -
CDR3 protein: CASSTPGVAGANVLTF
CDR3 DNA: TGTGCCAGCAGCACCCCAGGGGTGGCTGGGGCCAACGTCCTGACTTTC

CDR3 length: 14
J gene: TRBJ2-7
V gene: TRBV30
D gene: TRBD2
clone size: -
CDR3 protein: CAWSGLAGNYEQYF
CDR3 DNA: TGTGCCTGGAGTGGGCTAGCGGGGAACTACGAGCAGTACTTC

CDR3 length: 16
J gene: TRBJ2-7
V gene: TRBV6-1
D gene: -
clone size: -
CDR3 protein: CASSDFWGGRGDEQYF
CDR3 DNA: TGTGCCAGCAGTGATTTTTGGGGGGGAAGGGGGGACGAGCAGTACTTC

CDR3 length: 16
J gene: TRBJ1-4
V gene: TRBV19
D gene: TRBD1
clone size: few
CDR3 protein: CASSFPGQGTNEKLFF
CDR3 DNA: TGTGCCAGTAGTTTCCCGGGACAGGGCACTAATGAAAAACTGTTTTTT

CDR3 length: 16
J gene: TRBJ1-6
V gene: TRBV7-9
D gene: -
clone size: -
CDR3 protein: CASSPPTWVGNSPLHF
CDR3 DNA: TGTGCCAGCAGCCCCCCAACTTGGGTCGGGAATTCACCCCTCCACTTT

CDR3 length: 12
J gene: TRBJ1-2
V gene: TRBV28
D gene: -
clone size: -
CDR3 protein: CASSLKAGTYTF
CDR3 DNA: TGTGCCAGCAGTTTAAAAGCGGGCACCTACACCTTC

CDR3 length: 13
J gene: TRBJ2-3
V gene: TRBV29-1
D gene: TRBD2
clone size: once
CDR3 protein: CSVRAGGTDTQYF
CDR3 DNA: TGCAGCGTCCGAGCGGGGGGCACAGATACGCAGTATTTT

CDR3 length: 16
J gene: TRBJ2-2
V gene: TRBV27
D gene: -
clone size: -
CDR3 protein: CASSAIGGPNTGELFF
CDR3 DNA: TGTGCCAGCAGTGCCATCGGGGGACCCAACACCGGGGAGCTGTTTTTT

CDR3 length: 14
J gene: TRBJ2-5
V gene: TRBV7-2
D gene: TRBD1
clone size: -
CDR3 protein: CASSWDRVGETQYF
CDR3 DNA: TGTGCCAGCAGTTGGGACAGGGTGGGAGAGACCCAGTACTTC

CDR3 length: 13
J gene: TRBJ2-7
V gene: TRBV6-6
D gene: -
clone size: few
CDR3 protein: CASSRRGGYEQYF
CDR3 DNA: TGTGCCAGCAGTCGCAGAGGGGGCTACGAGCAGTACTTC

CDR3 length: 12
J gene: TRBJ2-3
V gene: TRBV13
D gene: -
clone size: -
CDR3 protein: CASNTLGDTQYF
CDR3 DNA: TGTGCCAGCAACACGCTTGGTGATACGCAGTATTTT

CDR3 length: 16
J gene: TRBJ2-5
V gene: TRBV4-1
D gene: TRBD2
clone size: -
CDR3 protein: CASSQALRGRVETQYF
CDR3 DNA: TGCGCCAGCAGCCAAGCCTTGCGGGGGAGAGTAGAGACCCAGTACTTC

CDR3 length: 13
J gene: TRBJ1-2
V gene: TRBV5-4
D gene: -
clone size: -
CDR3 protein: CASSSAGPYGYTF
CDR3 DNA: TGTGCCAGCAGCTCAGCGGGACCCTATGGCTACACCTTC

CDR3 length: 17
J gene: TRBJ1-5
V gene: TRBV15
D gene: TRBD1
clone size: -
CDR3 protein: CATSPFGQGRSNQPQHF
CDR3 DNA: TGTGCCACCAGCCCATTCGGACAGGGAAGAAGCAATCAGCCCCAGCATTTT

CDR3 length: 14
J gene: TRBJ1-2
V gene: TRBV5-1
D gene: -
clone size: -
CDR3 protein: CASSLATTGRGYTF
CDR3 DNA: TGCGCCAGCAGCTTGGCCACTACAGGGCGTGGCTACACCTTC

CDR3 length: 14
J gene: TRBJ2-5
V gene: TRBV13
D gene: TRBD1
clone size: -
CDR3 protein: CASSDEQGARTQYF
CDR3 DNA: TGTGCCAGCAGCGATGAACAGGGGGCTAGGACCCAGTACTTC

CDR3 length: 15
J gene: TRBJ2-5
V gene: TRBV6-5
D gene: TRBD2
clone size: -
CDR3 protein: CASTIAGGAQETQYF
CDR3 DNA: TGTGCCAGCACTATAGCGGGGGGAGCCCAAGAGACCCAGTACTTC

CDR3 length: 19
J gene: TRBJ2-3
V gene: TRBV4-1
D gene: TRBD2
clone size: few
CDR3 protein: CASSPGLAGGLAGTDTQYF
CDR3 DNA: TGCGCCAGCAGCCCGGGACTAGCGGGGGGGTTGGCCGGCACAGATACGCAGTATTTT

CDR3 length: 15
J gene: TRBJ2-7
V gene: TRBV5-1
D gene: -
clone size: -
CDR3 protein: CASSLEGLTGYEQYF
CDR3 DNA: TGCGCCAGCAGCTTGGAGGGACTCACCGGGTACGAGCAGTACTTC

CDR3 length: 14
J gene: TRBJ1-4
V gene: TRBV2
D gene: -
clone size: few
CDR3 protein: CASRPGELGEKLFF
CDR3 DNA: TGTGCCAGCAGGCCCGGGGAGTTGGGTGAAAAACTGTTTTTT

CDR3 length: 14
J gene: TRBJ2-5
V gene: TRBV5-1
D gene: TRBD1
clone size: -
CDR3 protein: CASSQGQVKETQYF
CDR3 DNA: TGCGCCAGCAGCCAGGGACAGGTGAAAGAGACCCAGTACTTC

CDR3 length: 15
J gene: TRBJ2-4
V gene: TRBV5-6
D gene: -
clone size: -
CDR3 protein: CASSTLSLAKNIQYF
CDR3 DNA: TGTGCCAGCAGTACACTTAGCCTAGCCAAAAACATTCAGTACTTC

CDR3 length: 14
J gene: TRBJ2-3
V gene: TRBV7-2
D gene: -
clone size: -
CDR3 protein: CASSTGQPADTQYF
CDR3 DNA: TGTGCCAGCAGCACCGGACAGCCCGCAGATACGCAGTATTTT

CDR3 length: 14
J gene: TRBJ1-4
V gene: TRBV30
D gene: -
clone size: few
CDR3 protein: CAWSEGLSNEKLFF
CDR3 DNA: TGTGCCTGGAGCGAAGGACTGAGTAATGAAAAACTGTTTTTT

CDR3 length: 15
J gene: TRBJ1-1
V gene: TRBV4-1
D gene: TRBD1
clone size: few
CDR3 protein: CASSHGKQGGTEAFF
CDR3 DNA: TGCGCCAGCAGCCATGGTAAACAGGGGGGCACTGAAGCTTTCTTT

CDR3 length: 15
J gene: TRBJ1-2
V gene: TRBV4-1
D gene: -
clone size: once
CDR3 protein: CASSQDNPGLDGYTF
CDR3 DNA: TGCGCCAGCAGCCAAGATAATCCCGGTCTCGATGGCTACACCTTC

CDR3 length: 15
J gene: TRBJ1-4
V gene: TRBV4-1
D gene: TRBD1
clone size: -
CDR3 protein: CASSQGAGGTEKLFF
CDR3 DNA: TGCGCCAGCAGCCAAGGGGCAGGGGGAACAGAAAAACTGTTTTTT

CDR3 length: 15
J gene: TRBJ2-3
V gene: TRBV9
D gene: TRBD2
clone size: -
CDR3 protein: CASSSSGGPTDTQYF
CDR3 DNA: TGTGCCAGCAGCTCAAGCGGGGGGCCCACAGATACGCAGTATTTT

CDR3 length: 15
J gene: TRBJ1-5
V gene: TRBV6-5
D gene: TRBD1
clone size: -
CDR3 protein: CASRPDRGQGQPQHF
CDR3 DNA: TGTGCCAGCAGGCCGGACAGGGGGCAGGGTCAGCCCCAGCATTTT

CDR3 length: 15
J gene: TRBJ1-2
V gene: TRBV11-2
D gene: TRBD1
clone size: -
CDR3 protein: CASSLVAGGAYGYTF
CDR3 DNA: TGTGCCAGCAGCTTAGTTGCAGGGGGCGCCTATGGCTACACCTTC

CDR3 length: 14
J gene: TRBJ2-7
V gene: TRBV30
D gene: TRBD2
clone size: -
CDR3 protein: CAWSVWAGGDEQYF
CDR3 DNA: TGTGCCTGGAGTGTATGGGCGGGGGGGGACGAGCAGTACTTC

CDR3 length: 16
J gene: TRBJ1-5
V gene: TRBV7-2
D gene: -
clone size: -
CDR3 protein: CASSLGAHYSNQPQHF
CDR3 DNA: TGTGCCAGCAGCTTAGGGGCCCATTATAGCAATCAGCCCCAGCATTTT

CDR3 length: 14
J gene: TRBJ1-1
V gene: TRBV7-9
D gene: -
clone size: -
CDR3 protein: CASSWSGTNTEAFF
CDR3 DNA: TGTGCCAGCAGCTGGTCCGGGACAAACACTGAAGCTTTCTTT

CDR3 length: 17
J gene: TRBJ2-5
V gene: TRBV28
D gene: TRBD2
clone size: -
CDR3 protein: CASSQPGLAVKEETQYF
CDR3 DNA: TGTGCCAGCAGCCAACCGGGACTAGCGGTTAAAGAAGAGACCCAGTACTTC

CDR3 length: 14
J gene: TRBJ2-5
V gene: TRBV5-6
D gene: TRBD2
clone size: few
CDR3 protein: CASSSWTSVETQYF
CDR3 DNA: TGTGCCAGCAGCTCCTGGACTAGTGTGGAGACCCAGTACTTC

CDR3 length: 16
J gene: TRBJ2-1
V gene: TRBV13
D gene: TRBD2
clone size: once
CDR3 protein: CASSSGLAGPYNEQFF
CDR3 DNA: TGTGCCAGCAGCTCCGGACTAGCGGGGCCCTACAATGAGCAGTTCTTC

CDR3 length: 14
J gene: TRBJ1-4
V gene: TRBV9
D gene: -
clone size: -
CDR3 protein: CASSEGRSNEKLFF
CDR3 DNA: TGTGCCAGCAGCGAGGGGAGGTCGAATGAAAAACTGTTTTTT

CDR3 length: 16
J gene: TRBJ2-3
V gene: TRBV5-4
D gene: TRBD2
clone size: -
CDR3 protein: CASSLMRGGTRDTQYF
CDR3 DNA: TGTGCCAGCAGCTTGATGCGGGGGGGGACTAGAGATACGCAGTATTTT

CDR3 length: 15
J gene: TRBJ2-2
V gene: TRBV28
D gene: TRBD2
clone size: -
CDR3 protein: CASSLSRAGGGELFF
CDR3 DNA: TGTGCCAGCAGTTTATCCCGCGCGGGGGGCGGGGAGCTGTTTTTT

CDR3 length: 16
J gene: TRBJ1-3
V gene: TRBV7-2
D gene: TRBD1
clone size: -
CDR3 protein: CASRRTTGYSGNTIYF
CDR3 DNA: TGTGCCAGCAGACGTACGACAGGGTACTCTGGAAACACCATATATTTT

CDR3 length: 13
J gene: TRBJ2-3
V gene: TRBV5-1
D gene: -
clone size: once
CDR3 protein: CASSLGAWDTQYF
CDR3 DNA: TGCGCCAGCAGCTTGGGAGCATGGGATACGCAGTATTTT

CDR3 length: 12
J gene: TRBJ2-7
V gene: TRBV5-4
D gene: -
clone size: -
CDR3 protein: CASSSQGPQQYF
CDR3 DNA: TGTGCCAGCAGCTCGCAGGGTCCCCAGCAGTACTTC